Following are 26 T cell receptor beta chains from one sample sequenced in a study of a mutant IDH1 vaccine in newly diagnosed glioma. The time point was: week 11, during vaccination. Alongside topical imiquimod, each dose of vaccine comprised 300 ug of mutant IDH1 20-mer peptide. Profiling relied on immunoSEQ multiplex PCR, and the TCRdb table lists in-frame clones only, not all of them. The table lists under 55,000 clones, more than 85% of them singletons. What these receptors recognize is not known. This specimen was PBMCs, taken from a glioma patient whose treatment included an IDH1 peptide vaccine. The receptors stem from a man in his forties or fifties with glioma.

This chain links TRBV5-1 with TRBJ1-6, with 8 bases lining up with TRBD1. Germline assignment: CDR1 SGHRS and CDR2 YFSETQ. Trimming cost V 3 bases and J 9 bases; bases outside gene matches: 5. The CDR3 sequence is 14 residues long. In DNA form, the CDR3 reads TGCGCCAGCAGCTCGACAGGGGCTGGTTCACCCCTCCACTTT. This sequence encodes CASSSTGAGSPLHF.

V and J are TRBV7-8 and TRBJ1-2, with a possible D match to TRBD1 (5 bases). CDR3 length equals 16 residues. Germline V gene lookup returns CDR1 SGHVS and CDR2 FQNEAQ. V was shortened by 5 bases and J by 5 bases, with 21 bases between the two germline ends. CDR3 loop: CASSIKGTANSYGYTF. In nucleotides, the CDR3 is TGTGCCAGCAGCATTAAAGGGACCGCTAACAGTTATGGCTACACCTTC.

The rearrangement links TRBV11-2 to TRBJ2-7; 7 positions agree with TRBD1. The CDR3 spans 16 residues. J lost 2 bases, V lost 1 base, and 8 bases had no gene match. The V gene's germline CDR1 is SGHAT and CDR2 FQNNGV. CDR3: CASSLVGVQGTYEQYF. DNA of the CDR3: TGTGCCAGCAGCTTAGTGGGAGTACAGGGGACCTACGAGCAGTACTTC.

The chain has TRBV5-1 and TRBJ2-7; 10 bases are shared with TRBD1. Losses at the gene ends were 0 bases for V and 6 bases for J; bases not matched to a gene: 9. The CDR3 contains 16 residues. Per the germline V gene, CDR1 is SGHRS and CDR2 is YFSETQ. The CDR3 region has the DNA TGCGCCAGCAGCTTGGCCGAGGGACAGGGGTTAGTCGAGCAGTACTTC. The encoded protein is CASSLAEGQGLVEQYF.

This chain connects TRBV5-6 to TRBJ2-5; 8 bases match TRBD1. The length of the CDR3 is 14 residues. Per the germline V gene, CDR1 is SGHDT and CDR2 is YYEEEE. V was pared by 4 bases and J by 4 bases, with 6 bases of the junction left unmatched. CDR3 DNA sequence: TGTGCCAGCAGCGCCCCAGGGGGCGGAGAGACCCAGTACTTC. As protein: CASSAPGGGETQYF.

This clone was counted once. CDR3 DNA: TGTGCCAGCAGATCCGTCTCGCGGAGAGACTACAATGAGCAGTTCTTC. Its translation: CASRSVSRRDYNEQFF. V usage is TRBV5-4 and J usage is TRBJ2-1; no firm D call. This CDR3 comprises 16 residues. In germline, CDR1 is SGHNT, CDR2 YYREEE (reference sequence). Trimming stripped 5 bases from V and 3 bases from J, with 18 bases between.

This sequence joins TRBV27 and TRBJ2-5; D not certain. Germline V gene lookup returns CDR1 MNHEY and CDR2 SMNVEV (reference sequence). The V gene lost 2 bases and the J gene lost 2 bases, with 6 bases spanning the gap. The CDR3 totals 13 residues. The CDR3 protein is CASSLGIQETQYF. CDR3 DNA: TGTGCCAGCAGTTTAGGAATTCAAGAGACCCAGTACTTC.

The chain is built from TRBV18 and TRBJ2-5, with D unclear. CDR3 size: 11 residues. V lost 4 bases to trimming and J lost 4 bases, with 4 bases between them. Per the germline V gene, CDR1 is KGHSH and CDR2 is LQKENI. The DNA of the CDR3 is TGTGCCAGCTCACGAAGAGAGACCCAGTACTTC. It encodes CASSRRETQYF.

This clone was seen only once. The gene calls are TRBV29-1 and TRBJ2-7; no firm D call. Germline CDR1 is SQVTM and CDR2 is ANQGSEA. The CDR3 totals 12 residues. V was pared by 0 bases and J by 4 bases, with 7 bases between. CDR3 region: CSVEESAYEQYF. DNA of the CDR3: TGCAGCGTTGAAGAGTCAGCATACGAGCAGTACTTC.

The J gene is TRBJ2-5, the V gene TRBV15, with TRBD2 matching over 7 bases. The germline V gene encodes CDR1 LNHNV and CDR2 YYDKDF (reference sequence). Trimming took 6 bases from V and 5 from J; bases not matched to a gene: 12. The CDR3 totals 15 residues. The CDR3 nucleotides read TGTGCCACCAGTCCGACTAGCAGGCTATGGGAGACCCAGTACTTC. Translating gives CATSPTSRLWETQYF.

The CDR3 reads CASSFSDRALNTEAFF. CDR3 in DNA: TGTGCCAGTAGTTTCTCAGACAGGGCGCTTAACACTGAAGCTTTCTTT. The V and J genes are TRBV19 and TRBJ1-1; 7 bases agree with TRBD1. CDR1 LNHDA and CDR2 SQIVND come from the germline V gene (reference sequence). Trimming at V came to 5 bases and at J to 2 bases, leaving 11 bases not matched to a gene. The CDR3 has 16 amino acids.

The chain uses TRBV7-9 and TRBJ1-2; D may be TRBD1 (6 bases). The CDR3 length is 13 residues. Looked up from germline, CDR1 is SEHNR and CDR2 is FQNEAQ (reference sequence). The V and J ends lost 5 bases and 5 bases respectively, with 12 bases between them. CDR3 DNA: TGTGCCAGCAGCGAGTCCAGGGGATATGGCTACACCTTC. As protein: CASSESRGYGYTF.

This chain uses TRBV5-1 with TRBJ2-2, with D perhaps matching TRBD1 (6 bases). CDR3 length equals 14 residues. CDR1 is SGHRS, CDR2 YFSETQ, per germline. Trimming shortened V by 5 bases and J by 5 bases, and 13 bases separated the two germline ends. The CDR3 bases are TGCGCCAGCAGACCAGAGACAGGTACCGGGGAGCTGTTTTTT. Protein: CASRPETGTGELFF.

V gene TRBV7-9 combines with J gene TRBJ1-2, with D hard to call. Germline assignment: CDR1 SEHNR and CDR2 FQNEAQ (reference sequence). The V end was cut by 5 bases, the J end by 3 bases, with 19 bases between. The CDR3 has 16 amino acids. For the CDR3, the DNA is TGTGCCAGCAGCAAACGGCGGGCTAATGGGGACTATGGCTACACCTTC. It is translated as CASSKRRANGDYGYTF.

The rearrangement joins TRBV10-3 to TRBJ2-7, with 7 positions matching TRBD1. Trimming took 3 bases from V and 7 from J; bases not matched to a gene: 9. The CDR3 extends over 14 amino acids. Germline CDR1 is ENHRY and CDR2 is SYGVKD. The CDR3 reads CAISDDRDLGEQYF. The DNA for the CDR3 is TGTGCCATCAGTGACGACAGGGACCTTGGAGAGCAGTACTTC.

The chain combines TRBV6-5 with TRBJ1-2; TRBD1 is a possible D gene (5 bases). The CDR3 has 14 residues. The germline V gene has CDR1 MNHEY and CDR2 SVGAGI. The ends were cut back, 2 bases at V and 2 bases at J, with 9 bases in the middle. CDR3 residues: CASSYDSKNYGYTF. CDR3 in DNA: TGTGCCAGCAGTTACGACAGCAAAAACTATGGCTACACCTTC.

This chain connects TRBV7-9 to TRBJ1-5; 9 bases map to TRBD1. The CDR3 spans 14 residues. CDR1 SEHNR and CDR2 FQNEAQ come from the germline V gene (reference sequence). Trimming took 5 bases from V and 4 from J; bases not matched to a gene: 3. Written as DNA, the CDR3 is TGTGCCAGCAGCCAACAGGGGGCAAATCAGCCCCAGCATTTT. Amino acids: CASSQQGANQPQHF.

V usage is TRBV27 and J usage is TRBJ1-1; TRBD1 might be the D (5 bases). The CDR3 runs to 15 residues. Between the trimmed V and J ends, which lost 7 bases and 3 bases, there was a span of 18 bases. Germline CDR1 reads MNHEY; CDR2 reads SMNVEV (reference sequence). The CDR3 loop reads CASKMEGRADTEAFF. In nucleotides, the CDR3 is TGTGCCAGCAAAATGGAGGGCAGGGCGGACACTGAAGCTTTCTTT.

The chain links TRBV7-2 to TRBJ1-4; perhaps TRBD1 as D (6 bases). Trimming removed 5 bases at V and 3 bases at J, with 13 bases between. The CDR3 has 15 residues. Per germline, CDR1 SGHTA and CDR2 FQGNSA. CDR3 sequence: CASSRRQEANEKLFF. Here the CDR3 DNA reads TGTGCCAGCAGCCGTAGACAGGAGGCTAATGAAAAACTGTTTTTT.

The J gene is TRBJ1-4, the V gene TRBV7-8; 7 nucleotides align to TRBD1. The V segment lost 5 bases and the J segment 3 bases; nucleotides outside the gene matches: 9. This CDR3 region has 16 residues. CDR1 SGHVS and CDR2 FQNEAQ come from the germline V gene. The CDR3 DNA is TGTGCCAGCAGCCCAAGGACAGGACCGGCTAATGAAAAACTGTTTTTT. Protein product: CASSPRTGPANEKLFF.

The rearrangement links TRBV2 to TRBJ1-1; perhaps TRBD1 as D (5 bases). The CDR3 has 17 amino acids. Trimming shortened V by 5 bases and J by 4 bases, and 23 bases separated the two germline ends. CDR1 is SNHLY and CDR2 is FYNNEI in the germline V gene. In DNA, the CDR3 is TGTGCCAGCAGTACCTCCTTTGGGGCGAGGATGGGCACTGAAGCTTTCTTT. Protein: CASSTSFGARMGTEAFF.

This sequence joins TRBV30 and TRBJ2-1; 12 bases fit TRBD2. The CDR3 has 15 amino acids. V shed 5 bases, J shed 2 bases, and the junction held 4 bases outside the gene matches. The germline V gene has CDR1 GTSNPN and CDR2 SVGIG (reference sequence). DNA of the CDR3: TGTGCCTGGTGCCTAGCGGGAGGGCCCTACAATGAGCAGTTCTTC. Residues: CAWCLAGGPYNEQFF. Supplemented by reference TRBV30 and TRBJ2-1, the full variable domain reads SQTIHQWPATLVQPVGSPLSLECTVEGTSNPNLYWYRQAAGRGLQLLFYSVGIGQISSEVPQNLSASRPQDRQFILSSKKLLLSDSGFYLCAWCLAGGPYNEQFFGPGTRLTVL.

Here the CDR3 reads CASSYGGTGVGTQYF. DNA of the CDR3: TGTGCCAGCAGTTACGGCGGGACAGGGGTGGGGACCCAGTACTTC. This chain links TRBV6-6 with TRBJ2-5, with 10 bases fitting TRBD1. CDR1 MNHNY and CDR2 SVGAGI come from the germline V gene (reference sequence). The CDR3 length is 15 residues. Losses at the gene ends were 2 bases for V and 7 bases for J; bases not matched to a gene: 7.

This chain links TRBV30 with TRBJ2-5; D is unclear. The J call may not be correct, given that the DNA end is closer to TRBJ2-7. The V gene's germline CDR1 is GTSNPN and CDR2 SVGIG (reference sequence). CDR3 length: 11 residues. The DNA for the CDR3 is TGTGCCGAAGGAAGCTCCTACGAGCAGTACTTC. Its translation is CAEGSSYEQYF.

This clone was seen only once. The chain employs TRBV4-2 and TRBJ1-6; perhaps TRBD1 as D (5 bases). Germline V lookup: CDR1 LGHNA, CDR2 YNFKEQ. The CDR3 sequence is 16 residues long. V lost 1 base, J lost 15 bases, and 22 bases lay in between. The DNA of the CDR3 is TGTGCCAGCAGCCAAGGGGACGAAATAGAGGAGGAGCTCCTCCACTTT. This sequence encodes CASSQGDEIEEELLHF.

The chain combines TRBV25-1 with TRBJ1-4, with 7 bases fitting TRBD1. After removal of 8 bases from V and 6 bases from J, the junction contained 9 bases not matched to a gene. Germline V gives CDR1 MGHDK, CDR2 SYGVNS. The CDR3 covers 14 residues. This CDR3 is CASGGQGDYEKLFF. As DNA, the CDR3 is TGTGCCAGCGGAGGGCAGGGGGATTATGAAAAACTGTTTTTT.